A selection of T cell receptor beta chains follows, all from one sample in a study of T cell responses to AZD1222 COVID-19 vaccine. Profiled with immunoSEQ multiplex PCR; TCRdb holds only in-frame clones, not every one. The profile shows about 130,000 clones, 88% of them singletons. The material was peripheral blood, obtained on day 0 of AZD1222 vaccination. The receptors come from an adult in good health. CDR3s include the opening cysteine and the closing phenylalanine or tryptophan. Fields, in order: CDR3 length, clone size, D gene, J gene, V gene, CDR3 DNA, CDR3 protein. D genes are given only for firm matches. Some rows mark clone size as missing; the rest say once, few, many or name a class of expanded clone.

length: 15; size: -; D: TRBD2; J: TRBJ2-7; V: TRBV5-1; DNA: TGCGCCAGCAGACCTTCCGGGACTAGCGTGAACGAGCAGTACTTC; CDR3: CASRPSGTSVNEQYF
length: 15; size: -; D: TRBD1; J: TRBJ1-6; V: TRBV5-5; DNA: TGTGCCAGCAGCTTACCAGGGGGGGGCAATTCACCCCTCCACTTT; CDR3: CASSLPGGGNSPLHF
length: 16; size: -; D: TRBD1; J: TRBJ1-4; V: TRBV6-5; DNA: TGTGCCAGCAGTTATTCGCCGGGACAGTTTAATGAAAAACTGTTTTTT; CDR3: CASSYSPGQFNEKLFF
length: 12; size: -; D: TRBD1; J: TRBJ1-1; V: TRBV19; DNA: TGTGCCAGTAGTGGCGACAGGGGGCGAGCTTTCTTT; CDR3: CASSGDRGRAFF
length: 12; size: -; D: TRBD1; J: TRBJ1-1; V: TRBV6-5; DNA: TGTGCCAGCAGTCTAAGGACAGGAGAAGCTTTCTTT; CDR3: CASSLRTGEAFF
length: 15; size: -; D: -; J: TRBJ1-2; V: TRBV5-1; DNA: TGCGCCAGCAGCTTGGAGGGCAGGGTGGACTATGGCTACACCTTC; CDR3: CASSLEGRVDYGYTF
length: 17; size: -; D: TRBD2; J: TRBJ2-3; V: TRBV4-2; DNA: TGTGCCAGCAGCCAAGAGAACGGGGCGGGAGGTACAGATACGCAGTATTTT; CDR3: CASSQENGAGGTDTQYF
length: 14; size: -; D: -; J: TRBJ2-1; V: TRBV19; DNA: TGTGCCAGTAGTATTGGCGGGACTCACAATGAGCAGTTCTTC; CDR3: CASSIGGTHNEQFF
length: 12; size: -; D: -; J: TRBJ2-7; V: TRBV29-1; DNA: TGCAGCGTTGAAGAATTGGGCCACGAGCAGTACTTC; CDR3: CSVEELGHEQYF
length: 14; size: -; D: -; J: TRBJ2-7; V: TRBV7-2; DNA: TGTGCCAGCAGCTCCCAGGGAGGGGGCTACGAGCAGTACTTC; CDR3: CASSSQGGGYEQYF
length: 13; size: -; D: -; J: TRBJ1-2; V: TRBV19; DNA: TGTGCCAGTAGTATAGACCCCCGGGGTGGCTACACCTTC; CDR3: CASSIDPRGGYTF
length: 15; size: few; D: TRBD2; J: TRBJ2-1; V: TRBV18; DNA: TGTGCCAGCTCATCCGGACTAGCGGGAGGACATGAGCAGTTCTTC; CDR3: CASSSGLAGGHEQFF
length: 11; size: -; D: -; J: TRBJ2-7; V: TRBV5-1; DNA: TGCGCCAGCAGCTTGGATTACGAGCAGTACTTC; CDR3: CASSLDYEQYF
length: 11; size: -; D: -; J: TRBJ2-3; V: TRBV29-1; DNA: TGCAGCGTTGAAGATATGGGACTTAACCTTTTT; CDR3: CSVEDMGLNLF
length: 14; size: -; D: TRBD2; J: TRBJ2-7; V: TRBV7-9; DNA: TGTGCCAGCAGCCCACGGGGACTAGAGGACGAGCAGTACTTC; CDR3: CASSPRGLEDEQYF
length: 12; size: -; D: -; J: TRBJ2-3; V: TRBV7-9; DNA: TGTGCCAGCAGCTATTCGGCAGATACGCAGTATTTT; CDR3: CASSYSADTQYF
length: 14; size: -; D: TRBD1; J: TRBJ2-7; V: TRBV18; DNA: TGTGCCAGCTCACCGAGGGACAGGGGGCACGAGCAGTACTTC; CDR3: CASSPRDRGHEQYF
length: 16; size: few; D: -; J: TRBJ2-5; V: TRBV6-1; DNA: TGTGCCAGCAGTGAAAATGGGTCAGGGTCCCAAGAGACCCAGTACTTC; CDR3: CASSENGSGSQETQYF
length: 13; size: few; D: -; J: TRBJ1-2; V: TRBV5-6; DNA: TGTGCCAGCAGCTTAAGGGGGGCGGCTGGCTACACCTTC; CDR3: CASSLRGAAGYTF
length: 15; size: -; D: -; J: TRBJ1-2; V: TRBV6-4; DNA: TGTGCCAGCAGTGACTCTCCAGGTGCCGGCTATGGCTACACCTTC; CDR3: CASSDSPGAGYGYTF
length: 15; size: -; D: TRBD1; J: TRBJ1-2; V: TRBV18; DNA: TGTGCCAGCTCACCACAAGGAGGGGGCGCCGATGGCTACACCTTC; CDR3: CASSPQGGGADGYTF
length: 16; size: -; D: -; J: TRBJ1-4; V: TRBV6-1; DNA: TGTGCCAGCAGTGAAGTATACCGGAGAACTAATGAAAAACTGTTTTTT; CDR3: CASSEVYRRTNEKLFF
length: 12; size: -; D: -; J: TRBJ1-3; V: TRBV29-1; DNA: TGCAGCGTTGAATTGGGGGGAAACACCATATATTTT; CDR3: CSVELGGNTIYF
length: 11; size: -; D: -; J: TRBJ1-1; V: TRBV5-4; DNA: TGTGCCAGCAGCTTACAGGAGAGAGCTTTCTTT; CDR3: CASSLQERAFF
length: 15; size: -; D: -; J: TRBJ2-5; V: TRBV5-8; DNA: TGTGCCAGCAGCTTGGAATTCGGGGTCCAAGAGACCCAGTACTTC; CDR3: CASSLEFGVQETQYF
length: 17; size: -; D: TRBD2; J: TRBJ2-3; V: TRBV11-3; DNA: TGTGCCAGCAGCTTAACCCTAGCGGGAGGCCGCACAGATACGCAGTATTTT; CDR3: CASSLTLAGGRTDTQYF
length: 14; size: -; D: -; J: TRBJ2-1; V: TRBV20-1; DNA: TGCAGTGCTAGTCAGGGCGGTGCGGGCAATGAGCAGTTCTTC; CDR3: CSASQGGAGNEQFF
length: 15; size: -; D: -; J: TRBJ1-6; V: TRBV6-1; DNA: TGTGCCAGCAGTGAAGCGTGGGGCTCGAATTCACCCCTCCACTTT; CDR3: CASSEAWGSNSPLHF
length: 15; size: -; D: TRBD1; J: TRBJ2-7; V: TRBV6-5; DNA: TGTGCCAGCAGCCGCTACAGGGGAAGCTCCTACGAGCAGTACTTC; CDR3: CASSRYRGSSYEQYF
length: 16; size: -; D: -; J: TRBJ1-2; V: TRBV5-6; DNA: TGTGCCAGCACCCTAACTTGGGACGAGGACGTCTATGGCTACACCTTC; CDR3: CASTLTWDEDVYGYTF
length: 16; size: -; D: -; J: TRBJ2-1; V: TRBV10-1; DNA: TGCGCCAGCAGTGAAGGTTGGTTCCCGCCCGACAATGAGCAGTTCTTC; CDR3: CASSEGWFPPDNEQFF
length: 13; size: -; D: TRBD1; J: TRBJ1-2; V: TRBV10-2; DNA: TGCGCCAGCAGTGTGGACAGGGGGTATGGCTACACCTTC; CDR3: CASSVDRGYGYTF
length: 13; size: -; D: -; J: TRBJ1-5; V: TRBV3-1/TRBV3-2; DNA: TGTGCCAGCAGCCCTCGCGGCAATCAGCCCCAGCATTTT; CDR3: CASSPRGNQPQHF
length: 14; size: -; D: TRBD1; J: TRBJ1-1; V: TRBV10-3; DNA: TGTGCCATCAGTGAGTCGACAGGGGGCTTAGAAGCTTTCTTT; CDR3: CAISESTGGLEAFF
length: 14; size: once; D: -; J: TRBJ2-2; V: TRBV10-1; DNA: TGCGCCAGCAGTGTAAAATCGGGCGTCGGGGAGCTGTTTTTT; CDR3: CASSVKSGVGELFF
length: 15; size: -; D: TRBD1; J: TRBJ1-2; V: TRBV6-5; DNA: TGTGCCAGCAGTTACCCTACCGGGACAGGGTGTGGCTACACCTTC; CDR3: CASSYPTGTGCGYTF
length: 13; size: -; D: -; J: TRBJ1-1; V: TRBV12-3/TRBV12-4; DNA: TGTGCCAGCAGTTTGAGGGAGGGCACTGAAGCTTTCTTT; CDR3: CASSLREGTEAFF
length: 13; size: -; D: TRBD2; J: TRBJ2-1; V: TRBV28; DNA: TGTGCCACCGGGGGGGGGATTTACAATGAGCAGTTCTTC; CDR3: CATGGGIYNEQFF
length: 14; size: -; D: -; J: TRBJ2-2; V: TRBV9; DNA: TGTGCCAGCAGCGTAGACGTGGCCACCGGGGAGCTGTTTTTT; CDR3: CASSVDVATGELFF
length: 13; size: -; D: -; J: TRBJ1-1; V: TRBV30; DNA: TGTGCCTGGAGCGGCAGGCAGAACACTGAAGCTTTCTTT; CDR3: CAWSGRQNTEAFF
length: 11; size: -; D: -; J: TRBJ1-2; V: TRBV29-1; DNA: TGCAGCGTTGTACAGGGTGAAGGCTACACCTTC; CDR3: CSVVQGEGYTF
length: 15; size: -; D: TRBD2; J: TRBJ2-1; V: TRBV3-1/TRBV3-2; DNA: TGTGCCAGCAGCCCGCCGCACGGGGGGGCCAATGAGCAGTTCTTC; CDR3: CASSPPHGGANEQFF
length: 16; size: -; D: -; J: TRBJ1-6; V: TRBV7-9; DNA: TGTGCCAGCAGAATTAGTAGCGGGGGCGCAGGTTCACCCCTCCACTTT; CDR3: CASRISSGGAGSPLHF